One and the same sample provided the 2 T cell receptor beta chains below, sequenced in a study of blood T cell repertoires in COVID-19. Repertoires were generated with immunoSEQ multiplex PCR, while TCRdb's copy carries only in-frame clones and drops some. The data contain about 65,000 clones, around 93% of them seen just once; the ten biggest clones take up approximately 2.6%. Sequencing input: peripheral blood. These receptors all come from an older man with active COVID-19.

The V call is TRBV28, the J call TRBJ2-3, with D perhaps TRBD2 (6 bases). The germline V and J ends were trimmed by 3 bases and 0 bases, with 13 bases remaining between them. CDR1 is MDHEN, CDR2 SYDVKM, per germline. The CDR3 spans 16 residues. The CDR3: CASSFTGVFSTDTQYF. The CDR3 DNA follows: TGTGCCAGCAGTTTTACGGGGGTTTTTAGCACAGATACGCAGTATTTT.

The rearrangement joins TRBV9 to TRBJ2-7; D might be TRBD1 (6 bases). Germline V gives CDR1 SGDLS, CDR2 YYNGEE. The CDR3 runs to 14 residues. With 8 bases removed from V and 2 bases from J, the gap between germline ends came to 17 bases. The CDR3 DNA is TGTGCCAGTTCTCGGACAGACGCTACCTACGAGCAGTACTTC. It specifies CASSRTDATYEQYF.